The next 28 T cell receptor beta chains were all read from a single sample in a study of blood T cells in healthy people across ages. It was with a sample-barcoded 5' primer and a J-beta primer mix that a second PCR of roughly 7 to 12 cycles was run. MiXCR, applied by TCRdb to the 5' RACE reads, yields one record per CDR3 protein. The data contain about 570,000 distinct CDR3 sequences, over 25% of them singletons. The same sample was also studied in work on T cells of mothers and their children.

Material for sequencing was blood. The receptor set was obtained from a boy aged 2-15 years in good health.

The V call is TRBV27, the J call TRBJ2-7; D ambiguous. The CDR3 is 13 amino acids. CDR1 and CDR2 (germline): MNHEY, SMNVEV (reference sequence). Trimming took off 5 bases at V and 0 bases at J, with 8 bases between the two ends. The CDR3 sequence: CASSPQLSYEQYF. The CDR3 DNA reads as TGTGCCAGCAGTCCGCAGCTCTCCTACGAGCAGTACTTC.

The chain uses TRBV5-1 and TRBJ2-2; D might be TRBD2 (6 bases). The CDR3 totals 17 residues. V lost 7 bases and J lost 0, with 19 bases in between. Germline CDR1 SGHRS, CDR2 YFSETQ. CDR3 in DNA: TGCGCCAGCGAGGAAGGGGCTAGCGCATCGAACACCGGGGAGCTGTTTTTT. Translated: CASEEGASASNTGELFF.

This clonotype occurred once. The chain has TRBV20-1 and TRBJ2-1; no firm D call. Trimming removed 2 bases at V and 6 bases at J, with 11 bases between. The germline V gene encodes CDR1 DFQATT and CDR2 SNEGSKA (reference sequence). The CDR3 has 13 amino acids. CDR3 bases: TGCAGTGCTAGAACCCCTACCACCAATGAGCAGTTCTTC. It codes for CSARTPTTNEQFF.

This chain links TRBV2 with TRBJ2-2; 8 nucleotides match TRBD2. Losses at the gene ends were 6 bases for V and 3 bases for J; bases not matched to a gene: 6. The V gene's germline CDR1 is SNHLY and CDR2 FYNNEI. The CDR3 runs to 15 residues. The DNA for the CDR3 is TGTGCCAGCAGGGAACGGGAGGGAGACACCGGGGAGCTGTTTTTT. It translates to CASREREGDTGELFF.

This clonotype turned up a few times. This chain uses TRBV3-1 with TRBJ2-7; D might be TRBD1 (5 bases). The germline CDR1 and CDR2 sequences are LGHDT and YNNKEL (reference sequence). This CDR3 is built from 15 residues. V was trimmed by 6 bases and J by 9 bases, leaving 24 bases between them. As DNA, the CDR3 is TGTGCCAGCAGTCACACTGGTCAGACAGTAGGGATGCAGTACTTC. This gives the protein CASSHTGQTVGMQYF.

This clonotype was seen more than once but under ten times. The chain uses TRBV12-5 and TRBJ1-5; TRBD1 aligns across 7 bases. The trim removed 3 bases at V and 2 bases at J, leaving 7 bases unmatched. The CDR3 sequence is 16 residues long. Per the germline V gene, CDR1 is LGHNT and CDR2 is FRNRAP. The CDR3 nucleotides are TGTGCTAGTGGTTTTCTACAGGGGCGAGGCAATCAGCCCCAGCATTTT. It translates to CASGFLQGRGNQPQHF.

This clonotype has just a few counts. This rearrangement joins TRBV29-1 to TRBJ2-7, with D maybe TRBD2 (6 bases). The J call may be incorrect, as the DNA end agrees better with TRBJ2-5. CDR1 is SQVTM and CDR2 is ANQGSEA in the germline V gene. This CDR3 is 11 amino acids long. The CDR3 nucleotides are TGCAGCGTTGATGGGGGGGAGACCCAGTACTTC. Its translation is CSVDGGETQYF.

This clonotype was observed a handful of times. The J gene is TRBJ2-1, the V gene TRBV12-3 or TRBV12-4; 12 bases align to TRBD2. CDR3 length: 15 residues. J was trimmed by 3 bases and V by 6 bases; bases with no gene match: 3. This CDR3 reads CASRGTSGHYNEQFF. CDR3 in DNA: TGTGCCAGCAGAGGGACTAGCGGGCACTACAATGAGCAGTTCTTC.

This clonotype has just a few counts. The chain links TRBV5-1 to TRBJ2-2; no definite D call. Trimming cost V 4 bases and J 5 bases, with 15 bases left between them. The CDR3 length is 15 residues. Germline V lookup: CDR1 SGHRS, CDR2 YFSETQ. The chain's CDR3 is CASSLDGDSTGELFF. The DNA of the CDR3 is TGCGCCAGCAGCCTGGACGGAGATTCAACCGGGGAGCTGTTTTTT.

This clonotype was counted only a few times. The gene calls are TRBV4-3 and TRBJ2-5; unclear D gene. V gave up 2 bases and J gave up 3 bases, with 7 bases separating them. Germline CDR1 is LGHNA and CDR2 is YSLEER. The CDR3 extends over 13 amino acids. The CDR3 DNA reads as TGCGCCAGCAGCCAACAGGCGAAAGAGACCCAGTACTTC. The encoded protein is CASSQQAKETQYF.

This clonotype was counted a few times. The chain couples TRBV27 to TRBJ2-7; 7 bases are shared with TRBD2. The CDR3 is made up of 14 amino acids. J lost 4 bases, V lost 5 bases, and 8 bases had no gene match. Germline lookup yields CDR1 MNHEY and CDR2 SMNVEV (reference sequence). The CDR3 sequence: CASSPGLVLYEQYF. The CDR3 DNA follows: TGTGCCAGCAGTCCCGGACTAGTTTTATACGAGCAGTACTTC.

This clonotype was seen more than once but under ten times. This chain connects TRBV11-2 to TRBJ1-5; the D gene is possibly TRBD1 (5 bases). The CDR3 loop spans 15 amino acids. V gave up 5 bases and J gave up 2 bases, with 13 bases separating them. CDR1 is SGHAT and CDR2 is FQNNGV in the germline V gene. CDR3 loop: CASSPEGMGNQPQHF. CDR3 nucleotide sequence: TGTGCCAGCAGCCCCGAGGGGATGGGCAATCAGCCCCAGCATTTT.

This clonotype was seen only once. The chain uses TRBV29-1 and TRBJ1-2; D possibly corresponds to TRBD1 (5 bases). Per germline, CDR1 SQVTM and CDR2 ANQGSEA. This CDR3 is built from 12 residues. Trimming took 7 bases from V and 8 from J, leaving 17 bases between them. This CDR3 reads CSDYWGGYGYTF. CDR3 sequence (DNA): TGCAGCGACTATTGGGGGGGTTACGGCTACACCTTC.

V is TRBV4-3 and J is TRBJ2-1; 11 bases align to TRBD2. The length of the CDR3 is 17 residues. Germline values: CDR1 LGHNA, CDR2 YSLEER. The ends lost 1 base at V and 7 bases at J; junction bases unmatched: 9. The CDR3 DNA reads TGCGCCAGCAGCCAAGCGGCTAGCGGGAGGTTGGAAAATGAGCAGTTCTTC. Its translation is CASSQAASGRLENEQFF.

In DNA, the CDR3 is TGTGCCAGCAGCCCCCGGGACAGGGCCTACAATGAGCAGTTCTTC. The encoded protein is CASSPRDRAYNEQFF. This chain links TRBV14 with TRBJ2-1, with 9 nucleotides matching TRBD1. CDR3 length: 15 amino acids. Trimming cost V 4 bases and J 2 bases; bases outside gene matches: 3. The germline gives CDR1 SGHDN, CDR2 FVKESK.

V gene TRBV4-1 combines with J gene TRBJ2-3, with TRBD2 identical over 9 bases. The J segment lost 5 bases and the V segment lost 1 base, leaving 1 base of the junction unmatched. The CDR3 loop spans 14 amino acids. Germline-derived CDR1 and CDR2 are MGHRA and YSYEKL. CDR3 amino acids: CASSQGREGDTQYF. For the CDR3, the DNA is TGCGCCAGCAGCCAAGGGCGGGAGGGAGATACGCAGTATTTT.

This clonotype showed up just a few times. The chain uses TRBV27 and TRBJ1-1, with a tentative D call TRBD1 (6 bases). The germline gives CDR1 MNHEY, CDR2 SMNVEV (reference sequence). This CDR3 has 14 residues. Trimming took 2 bases from V and 6 from J, leaving 13 bases between them. CDR3 sequence reads: CASSLTVRGPEAFF. CDR3 in DNA: TGTGCCAGCAGTTTAACGGTCAGGGGCCCTGAAGCTTTCTTT.

The chain employs TRBV20-1 and TRBJ2-5, with a tentative D call TRBD2 (6 bases). The J call may be in error: the DNA end matches TRBJ2-7 better. The CDR3 is 17 residues long. Per germline, CDR1 DFQATT and CDR2 SNEGSKA (reference sequence). CDR3 residues: CSARDRVALAHPYEQYF. CDR3 nucleotide sequence: TGCAGTGCTAGAGATAGAGTCGCGCTAGCGCACCCCTACGAGCAGTACTTC.

J is TRBJ2-1 and V is TRBV6-5; D is perhaps TRBD1 (8 bases). The tail of the sequence fits TRBJ2-7 better, so the J call may be wrong. The germline gives CDR1 MNHEY, CDR2 SVGAGI. This CDR3 spans 15 amino acids. The CDR3 loop is CASRERGDRLYEQYF. As DNA, the CDR3 is TGTGCCAGCAGGGAACGGGGGGACAGGCTCTACGAGCAGTACTTC.

The rearrangement joins TRBV14 to TRBJ1-5; TRBD1 matches at 8 bases. V lost 0 bases and J lost 12; bases outside the gene matches: 4. Germline V gives CDR1 SGHDN, CDR2 FVKESK. This CDR3 spans 13 amino acids. The CDR3 spells CASSQDIGTGQHF. For the CDR3, the DNA is TGTGCCAGCAGCCAAGATATCGGGACAGGCCAGCATTTT.

V gene TRBV20-1 combines with J gene TRBJ2-7; tentatively, D is TRBD2 (6 bases). Germline CDR1 DFQATT, CDR2 SNEGSKA (reference sequence). The germline V and J ends were trimmed by 3 bases and 4 bases, with 10 bases remaining between them. The CDR3 totals 12 residues. CDR3 DNA: TGCAGTGCTAGCGGGAGACGATACGAGCAGTACTTC. Translating it yields CSASGRRYEQYF.

This clonotype was seen more than once but under ten times. V gene TRBV7-9 combines with J gene TRBJ2-5, with D possibly TRBD1 on 5 matching bases. CDR1 and CDR2 (germline): SEHNR, FQNEAQ (reference sequence). CDR3 length: 15 residues. Trimming left V 4 bases short and J 0 bases short, with 12 bases between. CDR3 DNA sequence: TGTGCCAGCAGCTCCTTAGGGGTACACCAAGAGACCCAGTACTTC. It is translated as CASSSLGVHQETQYF. The variable domain in full, with the rest retrieved from reference TRBV7-9 and TRBJ2-5, is DTGVSQNPRHKITKRGQNVTFRCDPISEHNRLYWYRQTLGQGPEFLTYFQNEAQLEKSRLLSDRFSAERPKGSFSTLEIQRTEQGDSAMYLCASSSLGVHQETQYFGPGTRLLVL.

The CDR3 here is CAISEGQRGGQETQYF. The CDR3 region has the DNA TGTGCCATCAGTGAGGGACAGCGGGGGGGCCAAGAGACCCAGTACTTC. The gene calls are TRBV10-3 and TRBJ2-5, with TRBD2 identical over 10 bases. V gave up 2 bases and J gave up 1 base; unmatched junction bases: 4. The germline CDR1 and CDR2 sequences are ENHRY and SYGVKD. The CDR3 sequence is 16 residues long.

The chain uses TRBV13 and TRBJ2-5, with a possible D match to TRBD2 (6 bases). The length of the CDR3 is 14 residues. Trimming pared 6 bases from V and 7 bases from J, leaving 18 bases between. In germline, CDR1 is PRHDT, CDR2 FYEKMQ (reference sequence). The CDR3 DNA reads TGTGCCAGCAGGCGCCGGGACTCGGGTATGACCCAGTACTTC. Translation: CASRRRDSGMTQYF. Full variable domain (rest looked up from reference TRBV13 and TRBJ2-5): AAGVIQSPRHLIKEKRETATLKCYPIPRHDTVYWYQQGPGQDPQFLISFYEKMQSDKGSIPDRFSAQQFSDYHSELNMSSLELGDSALYFCASRRRDSGMTQYFGPGTRLLVL.

The chain couples TRBV4-3 to TRBJ1-2; D is undetermined. The germline V and J ends were trimmed by 1 base and 8 bases, with 11 bases remaining between them. Germline CDR1 reads LGHNA; CDR2 reads YSLEER. The CDR3 consists of 13 residues. The CDR3 nucleotides read TGCGCCAGCAGCCAAGTAAAGATGGGAGGCTACACCTTC. Its protein is CASSQVKMGGYTF.

The chain is built from TRBV12-3 or TRBV12-4 and TRBJ2-5, with D perhaps matching TRBD1 (6 bases). Between the trimmed V and J ends, which lost 4 bases and 4 bases, there was a span of 16 bases. This CDR3 is built from 15 residues. In DNA form, the CDR3 reads TGTGCCAGCAGTTCAGCAGGGGCTTCGCGAGAGACCCAGTACTTC. It codes for CASSSAGASRETQYF.

This clonotype has only a few counts. V is TRBV10-3 and J is TRBJ2-2; 10 bases fit TRBD2. This CDR3 is 14 amino acids long. Trimming removed 8 bases from V and 4 bases from J; junction bases left unmatched: 4. Germline loops: CDR1 ENHRY, CDR2 SYGVKD. For the CDR3, the DNA is TGTGCCATCCGTAGCGGGGGGACCACCGGGGAGCTGTTTTTT. It specifies CAIRSGGTTGELFF.

The chain carries TRBV5-1 and TRBJ1-1; D is unresolved. Looked up from germline, CDR1 is SGHRS and CDR2 is YFSETQ. The CDR3 runs 12 residues. V shed 0 bases and J shed 7 bases, with 7 bases lying between them. In DNA, the CDR3 is TGCGCCAGCAGCTTGGTAGAAGATGAAGCTTTCTTT. Translation gives CASSLVEDEAFF.